This is a list of T cell receptor beta chains from one sample in a study of beta chain features in type 1 diabetes. The method was immunoSEQ multiplex PCR; TCRdb's version includes in-frame clones alone and lacks a portion of them. Here the sample spans about 740,000 clones, under 15% being singletons. Material for sequencing was naive CD4+ T cells from blood. All receptors derive from a young man with type 1 diabetes. Both conserved end residues are part of each CDR3. The D gene is left open where the match is weak. Clone size is given for some rows only: seen once, a few or many times, or a class if the clone is expanded.

V,D,size,J,CDR3,DNA
TRBV18,TRBD2,few,TRBJ2-1,CASSPPAGGTHNEQFF,TGTGCCAGCTCACCACCGGCGGGGGGGACCCACAATGAGCAGTTCTTC
TRBV7-2,.,few,TRBJ1-6,CASSLGGGPSNSPLHF,TGTGCCAGCAGCTTAGGGGGAGGGCCCTCTAATTCACCCCTCCACTTT
TRBV29-1,.,.,TRBJ1-1,CSVGKGLTEAFF,TGCAGCGTTGGTAAGGGGCTCACTGAAGCTTTCTTT
TRBV20-1,.,few,TRBJ2-7,CSASPSYEQYF,TGCAGTGCTAGCCCTTCCTACGAGCAGTACTTC
TRBV10-3,.,few,TRBJ2-5,CAISESRETQYF,TGTGCCATCAGTGAGTCAAGGGAGACCCAGTACTTC
TRBV4-1,.,.,TRBJ1-6,CASSQDKGSSYNSPLHF,TGCGCCAGCAGCCAAGATAAGGGGAGCTCCTATAATTCACCCCTCCACTTT
TRBV29-1,.,.,TRBJ1-1,CSVEGALNTEAFF,TGCAGCGTTGAGGGGGCCTTGAACACTGAAGCTTTCTTT
TRBV7-2,.,.,TRBJ1-5,CASSPQRDQPQHF,TGTGCCAGCAGCCCCCAAAGGGATCAGCCCCAGCATTTT
TRBV6-5,.,few,TRBJ2-5,CASSYRMGETQYF,TGTGCCAGCAGCTACAGGATGGGGGAGACCCAGTACTTC
TRBV28,.,.,TRBJ1-4,CASSFGPDEKLFF,TGTGCCAGCAGTTTTGGGCCAGACGAAAAACTGTTTTTT
TRBV6-6,.,few,TRBJ1-6,CASSYSSQGNSPLHF,TGTGCCAGCAGTTACTCGAGTCAAGGGAATTCACCCCTCCACTTT
TRBV2,.,.,TRBJ1-4,CASLLFAEGEKLFF,TGTGCCAGTTTGCTTTTTGCAGAAGGAGAAAAACTGTTTTTT
TRBV28,.,once,TRBJ2-7,CASSLIWAGTYEQYF,TGTGCCAGCAGTTTAATTTGGGCCGGAACCTACGAGCAGTACTTC
TRBV18,.,.,TRBJ2-2,CASSPQDRTTGELFF,TGTGCCAGCTCACCACAGGACAGAACCACCGGGGAGCTGTTTTTT
TRBV30,.,few,TRBJ2-1,CAWTGTITYNEQFF,TGTGCCTGGACCGGGACAATAACCTACAATGAGCAGTTCTTC
TRBV20-1,.,.,TRBJ1-2,CSAREDGGYTF,TGCAGTGCTAGAGAGGATGGTGGCTACACCTTC
TRBV28,.,few,TRBJ1-4,CASESNEKLFF,TGTGCCAGCGAGTCTAATGAAAAACTGTTTTTT
TRBV23-1,.,few,TRBJ1-4,CASSQGRATNEKLFF,TGCGCCAGCAGTCAAGGCAGGGCAACTAATGAAAAACTGTTTTTT
TRBV6-1,.,few,TRBJ1-5,CASSEVWQPQHF,TGTGCCAGCAGTGAAGTGTGGCAGCCCCAGCATTTT
TRBV7-9,TRBD1,.,TRBJ1-2,CASSLSGTAQGYTF,TGTGCCAGCAGCTTATCCGGGACAGCCCAAGGCTACACCTTC
TRBV2,.,.,TRBJ1-5,CASRSFGGQPQHF,TGTGCCAGCAGGAGTTTCGGAGGTCAGCCCCAGCATTTT
TRBV5-6,.,.,TRBJ1-1,CASSLQREAFF,TGTGCCAGCAGCTTACAAAGGGAAGCTTTCTTT
TRBV2,.,few,TRBJ2-5,CASSEVGEETQYF,TGTGCCAGCAGTGAAGTCGGGGAAGAGACCCAGTACTTC
TRBV11-1,.,.,TRBJ2-2,CASSPQNTGELFF,TGTGCCAGCAGCCCTCAGAACACCGGGGAGCTGTTTTTT
TRBV4-2,TRBD1,few,TRBJ2-5,CASSLTGEGETQYF,TGTGCCAGCAGCCTTACAGGGGAAGGAGAGACCCAGTACTTC
TRBV6-6,.,.,TRBJ1-1,CATHRDTEAFF,TGTGCCACCCACCGGGACACTGAAGCTTTCTTT
TRBV29-1,.,few,TRBJ2-1,CSVVTEYNEQFF,TGCAGCGTTGTTACGGAATACAATGAGCAGTTCTTC
TRBV30,TRBD1,many,TRBJ2-1,CAWSSQGDEQFF,TGTGCCTGGAGTTCACAGGGGGATGAGCAGTTCTTC
TRBV28,TRBD1,few,TRBJ2-5,CASRDGTGGVETQYF,TGTGCCAGCAGAGACGGGACAGGGGGTGTGGAGACCCAGTACTTC
TRBV4-1,TRBD2,.,TRBJ2-5,CASSQDLAGVQETQYF,TGCGCCAGCAGCCAAGATCTCGCGGGGGTACAAGAGACCCAGTACTTC
TRBV19,.,few,TRBJ1-2,CASSNAARQRYGYTF,TGTGCCAGTAGTAATGCCGCGAGACAGCGCTATGGCTACACCTTC
TRBV4-1,.,few,TRBJ1-1,CASSQEWGTEAFF,TGCGCCAGCAGCCAAGAGTGGGGCACTGAAGCTTTCTTT
TRBV5-6,TRBD1,.,TRBJ1-6,CASSAGQWNSPLHF,TGTGCCAGCAGCGCGGGACAGTGGAATTCACCCCTCCACTTT
TRBV30,.,few,TRBJ1-2,CAWSVSGTYTF,TGTGCCTGGAGCGTCTCGGGGACGTACACCTTC
TRBV13,TRBD1,.,TRBJ2-3,CASSYRDRADTQYF,TGTGCCAGCAGCTACCGAGACAGGGCAGATACGCAGTATTTT
TRBV5-1,TRBD1,few,TRBJ2-4,CASSPSGQGGNIQYF,TGCGCCAGCAGCCCCTCGGGACAGGGGGGAAACATTCAGTACTTC
TRBV5-4,TRBD1,.,TRBJ2-2,CASSLSPQGLAGELFF,TGTGCCAGCAGCCTGTCTCCACAGGGGCTAGCCGGGGAGCTGTTTTTT
TRBV18,.,few,TRBJ1-2,CASSPGQGDGYTF,TGTGCCAGCTCACCGGGCCAGGGTGATGGCTACACCTTC
TRBV28,.,.,TRBJ2-7,CASRLTGSSYEQYF,TGTGCCAGCAGACTTACCGGCAGCTCCTACGAGCAGTACTTC
TRBV6-5,TRBD1,few,TRBJ1-4,CASSSTGVNEKLFF,TGTGCCAGCAGTTCGACAGGGGTTAATGAAAAACTGTTTTTT
TRBV5-4,.,.,TRBJ2-3,CASRGYPDTDTQYF,TGTGCCAGCAGAGGGTATCCGGACACAGATACGCAGTATTTT
TRBV12-5,.,.,TRBJ1-5,CASGSLRANQPQHF,TGTGCTAGTGGTTCCCTTCGGGCTAATCAGCCCCAGCATTTT
TRBV27,.,.,TRBJ1-6,CASSFYNSPLHF,TGTGCCAGCAGTTTCTATAATTCACCCCTCCACTTT
TRBV5-1,TRBD1,few,TRBJ1-1,CASSSGQGAMNTEAFF,TGCGCCAGCAGCTCGGGACAGGGGGCGATGAACACTGAAGCTTTCTTT
TRBV21-1,.,.,TRBJ1-5,CASAPRSVGNQPQHF,TGTGCCAGTGCCCCGAGGTCGGTGGGAAATCAGCCCCAGCATTTT
TRBV6-1,TRBD1,.,TRBJ2-7,CASSGGGPAYEQYF,TGTGCCAGCAGTGGAGGGGGCCCCGCTTATGAGCAGTACTTC
TRBV19,.,once,TRBJ2-3,CASTSSSTDTQYF,TGTGCCAGTACTTCGTCTAGCACAGATACGCAGTATTTT
TRBV7-8,TRBD2,.,TRBJ2-5,CASSPNHILAGSETQYF,TGTGCCAGCAGCCCTAACCACATACTAGCGGGGTCCGAGACCCAGTACTTC
TRBV6-5,TRBD2,.,TRBJ2-1,CASSYSSAGANEQFF,TGTGCCAGCAGTTACTCGTCAGCGGGGGCGAATGAGCAGTTCTTC
TRBV10-3,.,few,TRBJ1-5,CAISEGNQPQHF,TGTGCCATCAGTGAGGGGAATCAGCCCCAGCATTTT